This T cell receptor beta chain was sequenced during a study of cytomegalovirus exposure and HLA in healthy donors. Comments on this clone: Its antigen is undetermined.

Findings of the study overall: The authors enumerated over 150 TCR beta chains as linked to cytomegalovirus.

Germline CDR1 and CDR2: KGHSH and LQKENI. The CDR3 contains 12 residues. The PCR made use of 60 Vbeta and 13 Jbeta primers. Produced via immunoSEQ multiplex PCR; TCRdb's table is partial and in-frame only. The sample includes about 160,000 clones, 60% to 80% of them seen just once. Specimen: PBMCs. The source of this sequence is a woman under 40 in good health and CMV-seronegative. The chain is built from TRBV18 and TRBJ2-5; D unclear. The J call is in doubt because the DNA end fits TRBJ2-7 better. The CDR3 nucleotides read TGTGCCAGCTCCCAGGATGAAGGCGAGCAGTACTTC. Translating it yields CASSQDEGEQYF.